The 23 T cell receptor beta chains in this list originate from one sample, sequenced in a study of breast tumors, draining lymph nodes, adjacent tissues. From the multiplex PCR reads, TCRdb called clonotypes with MiXCR, one entry per CDR3 protein. The table includes under 150,000 distinct CDR3 sequences, 20% to 25% detected once. Samples came from axillary lymph nodes draining the breast cancer. Material: axillary lymph node tissue. All receptors derive from a female donor with breast cancer. Some clones in this sample may be carry-over from other donors' samples.

This clonotype came up many times. This chain connects TRBV9 to TRBJ2-1; TRBD1 agrees at 8 bases. With V trimmed by 4 bases and J by 3 bases, 6 bases remained unmatched. Per the germline V gene, CDR1 is SGDLS and CDR2 is YYNGEE. The CDR3 runs to 15 residues. CDR3 protein: CASSRDRFYYNEQFF. DNA of the CDR3: TGTGCCAGCAGCCGGGACAGGTTCTACTACAATGAGCAGTTCTTC. Full variable domain (outside the CDR3, taken from reference TRBV9 and TRBJ2-1): DSGVTQTPKHLITATGQRVTLRCSPRSGDLSVYWYQQSLDQGLQFLIQYYNGEERAKGNILERFSAQQFPDLHSELNLSSLELGDSALYFCASSRDRFYYNEQFFGPGTRLTVL.

This clonotype was recorded at least ten times. This chain connects TRBV12-3 or TRBV12-4 to TRBJ1-2; D perhaps matches TRBD1 (5 bases). V lost 4 bases, J lost 5 bases, and 14 bases lay in between. The CDR3 length is 14 residues. In DNA, the CDR3 is TGTGCCAGCAGTTCTGACAGAGCACGATATGGCTACACCTTC. The encoded protein is CASSSDRARYGYTF.

The rearrangement joins TRBV7-3 to TRBJ1-2, with 10 bases fitting TRBD1. Germline CDR1 SGHTA, CDR2 FQGTGA. Trimming removed 0 bases from V and 5 bases from J; junction bases left unmatched: 9. CDR3 size: 17 residues. The CDR3 spells CASSLTGTGATIYGYTF. CDR3 nucleotides: TGTGCCAGCAGCTTAACCGGGACAGGGGCCACTATATATGGCTACACCTTC.

This clonotype was recorded at least ten times. The chain uses TRBV11-2 and TRBJ2-3; D remains unclear. The germline V gene has CDR1 SGHAT and CDR2 FQNNGV. With 0 bases removed from V and 5 bases from J, the gap between germline ends came to 3 bases. The CDR3 loop spans 12 amino acids. The CDR3 here is CASSLDKDTQYF. Here the CDR3 DNA reads TGTGCCAGCAGCTTAGATAAAGATACGCAGTATTTT.

This clonotype was counted a few times. The chain carries TRBV28 and TRBJ1-3; no clear D. V was trimmed by 6 bases and J by 0 bases, leaving 15 bases between them. The CDR3 covers 16 residues. Germline V gene data show CDR1 as MDHEN and CDR2 as SYDVKM. The DNA for the CDR3 is TGTGCCAGCAGGGGATCCAGGAAATTCTCTGGAAACACCATATATTTT. Translating gives CASRGSRKFSGNTIYF.

This clonotype was seen repeatedly, ten times or more. The gene calls are TRBV5-1 and TRBJ2-3; 9 positions agree with TRBD2. This CDR3 spans 16 amino acids. The V and J ends lost 0 bases and 0 bases, in that order; junction bases with no gene match: 2. Germline values: CDR1 SGHRS, CDR2 YFSETQ. Written as DNA, the CDR3 is TGCGCCAGCAGCTTGGGACTAGCGGTGAGCACAGATACGCAGTATTTT. Translating gives CASSLGLAVSTDTQYF.

With regard to this clonotype: This may be a read error, as it is one base from a much larger clone. The J gene is TRBJ2-3, the V gene TRBV12-5, with D hard to call. Germline CDR1 reads LGHNT; CDR2 reads FRNRAP. Deletions cut 3 bases from V and 7 bases from J, with 5 bases between. This CDR3 comprises 11 residues. The CDR3 reads CASGLTNTQYF. Written as DNA, the CDR3 is TGTGCTAGTGGTTTAACAAATACGCAGTATTTT. The full variable domain, with the rest looked up from reference TRBV12-5 and TRBJ2-3, is DARVTQTPRHKVTEMGQEVTMRCQPILGHNTVFWYRQTMMQGLELLAYFRNRAPLDDSGMPKDRFSAEMPDATLATLKIQPSEPRDSAVYFCASGLTNTQYFGPGTRLTVL.

At least ten counts were recorded for this clonotype. V and J are TRBV20-1 and TRBJ1-2; the D is unclear. Germline CDR1 reads DFQATT; CDR2 reads SNEGSKA (reference sequence). The CDR3 loop spans 13 amino acids. The V end was cut by 3 bases, the J end by 4 bases, with 12 bases between. For the CDR3, the DNA is TGCAGTGCTAGCGAGGGAGTAGGCTATGGCTACACCTTC. Its translation: CSASEGVGYGYTF.

Ten or more counts support this clonotype. This chain joins TRBV2 and TRBJ2-1; 8 bases line up with TRBD1. There are 15 residues in the CDR3. Germline-derived CDR1 and CDR2 are SNHLY and FYNNEI. Trimming at V came to 6 bases and at J to 4 bases, leaving 8 bases not matched to a gene. CDR3 loop: CASSQDRESYNEQFF. CDR3 nucleotide sequence: TGTGCCAGCAGCCAGGACAGGGAGTCTTACAATGAGCAGTTCTTC.

This clonotype was detected many times. V usage is TRBV5-1 and J usage is TRBJ2-7, with 7 bases lining up with TRBD1. Germline trimming cut 0 bases from V and 6 bases from J; bases unmatched to any gene: 12. The CDR3 totals 16 residues. The germline V gene encodes CDR1 SGHRS and CDR2 YFSETQ. CDR3 loop: CASSLGTGTSSSEQYF. In DNA, the CDR3 is TGCGCCAGCAGCTTGGGGACAGGAACGAGCTCGAGCGAGCAGTACTTC.

This clonotype was seen at least ten times. The chain recombines TRBV4-1 with TRBJ2-7; 14 nucleotides match TRBD2. This CDR3 region has 16 residues. V lost 2 bases and J lost 5; bases outside the gene matches: 5. In germline, CDR1 is MGHRA, CDR2 YSYEKL. This chain's CDR3 is CASSQPTSGRAHEQYF. The CDR3 region has the DNA TGCGCCAGCAGCCAACCGACTAGCGGGAGGGCCCACGAGCAGTACTTC.

Note on this clonotype: Given a much more abundant clone one base away, this may be a read error. Written as DNA, the CDR3 is TGCAATGCTAGGTCGAGGGGGGCCACCGGGGAGCTGTTTTTT. Translating it yields CNARSRGATGELFF. This chain links TRBV20-1 with TRBJ2-2; D possibly uses TRBD1 or TRBD2 (6 bases each). Germline CDR1 DFQATT, CDR2 SNEGSKA (reference sequence). The CDR3 contains 14 residues.

This clonotype was picked up a small number of times. This rearrangement joins TRBV9 to TRBJ2-7; D possibly corresponds to TRBD2 (7 bases). Trimming left V 0 bases short and J 4 bases short, with 14 bases between. From germline, CDR1 is SGDLS and CDR2 YYNGEE. This CDR3 has 15 amino acids. The CDR3 reads CASSVEGRGGYEQYF. The CDR3 nucleotides are TGTGCCAGCAGCGTAGAGGGGAGGGGGGGGTACGAGCAGTACTTC.

A note on this clonotype: A read error may be the cause here, since a much bigger clone is one base away. This chain uses TRBV15 with TRBJ1-5; D is uncertain. Germline loops: CDR1 LNHNV, CDR2 YYDKDF (reference sequence). The CDR3 runs to 15 residues. V was trimmed by 0 bases and J by 4 bases, leaving 10 bases between them. As DNA, the CDR3 is TGTGCCACCAGCAGAGATCCTTTGGAGAATCAGCCCCAGCATTTT. It translates to CATSRDPLENQPQHF. The variable domain in full, with the rest retrieved from reference TRBV15 and TRBJ1-5, is DAMVIQNPRYQVTQFGKPVTLSCSQTLNHNVMYWYQQKSSQAPKLLFHYYDKDFNNEADTPDNFQSRRPNTSFCFLDIRSPGLGDTAMYLCATSRDPLENQPQHFGDGTRLSIL.

This clonotype was counted ten times or more. The chain uses TRBV6-6 and TRBJ1-2, with TRBD1 matching 7 bases. Germline V gene lookup returns CDR1 MNHNY and CDR2 SVGAGI (reference sequence). J lost 8 bases, V lost 6 bases, and 9 bases had no gene match. The CDR3 consists of 13 residues. CDR3 amino acids: CASSLDRVGGYTF. The DNA for the CDR3 is TGTGCCAGCAGCCTAGACAGGGTTGGCGGCTACACCTTC.

This clonotype has a count of ten or more. This chain connects TRBV15 to TRBJ2-3; D is possibly TRBD1 (7 bases). CDR3 size: 17 residues. V was pared by 0 bases and J by 1 base, with 14 bases between. CDR1 and CDR2 from the germline V gene are LNHNV and YYDKDF (reference sequence). CDR3 in DNA: TGTGCCACCAGCAGAGATCGGGGGACAGTCCGCACAGATACGCAGTATTTT. Encoded protein: CATSRDRGTVRTDTQYF.

The table lists this clonotype with many counts. This chain connects TRBV28 to TRBJ2-7; 8 positions agree with TRBD1. J lost 2 bases, V lost 5 bases, and 5 bases had no gene match. From germline, CDR1 is MDHEN and CDR2 SYDVKM. The CDR3 is made up of 14 amino acids. The CDR3 here is CASSAGTGAYEQYF. The CDR3 nucleotides are TGTGCCAGCAGTGCCGGGACAGGAGCCTACGAGCAGTACTTC.

This clonotype came up many times. CDR3 loop: CSARDPRGPREQYF. The DNA of the CDR3 is TGCAGTGCTAGAGATCCCAGGGGCCCGAGGGAGCAGTACTTC. The gene calls are TRBV20-1 and TRBJ2-7; D may be TRBD1 (6 bases). This CDR3 spans 14 amino acids. The germline V gene encodes CDR1 DFQATT and CDR2 SNEGSKA (reference sequence). V gave up 0 bases and J gave up 7 bases, with 16 bases separating them.

At least ten counts were recorded for this clonotype. The chain recombines TRBV7-6 with TRBJ2-1; 9 nucleotides align to TRBD2. Per the germline V gene, CDR1 is SGHVS and CDR2 is FNYEAQ. Trimming at V came to 4 bases and at J to 0 bases, leaving 7 bases not matched to a gene. The CDR3 runs to 17 residues. CDR3 sequence reads: CASSSIRLADSYNEQFF. CDR3 nucleotides: TGTGCCAGCAGCTCTATCAGACTAGCGGACTCCTACAATGAGCAGTTCTTC. The variable domain in full, completed from reference TRBV7-6 and TRBJ2-1, reads GAGVSQSPRYKVTKRGQDVALRCDPISGHVSLYWYRQALGQGPEFLTYFNYEAQQDKSGLPNDRFSAERPEGSISTLTIQRTEQRDSAMYRCASSSIRLADSYNEQFFGPGTRLTVL.

This clonotype was detected ten times or more. J is TRBJ2-6 and V is TRBV20-1; TRBD2 might be the D (6 bases). The CDR3 extends over 14 amino acids. The germline CDR1 and CDR2 sequences are DFQATT and SNEGSKA (reference sequence). V was trimmed by 3 bases and J by 8 bases, leaving 14 bases between them. In DNA, the CDR3 is TGCAGTGCTAGTATGGCAGGGAGGCCCAACGTCCTGACTTTC. This gives the protein CSASMAGRPNVLTF.

Details on this clonotype: A much larger clone differs from this one at a single base, so this may be a read error. V and J are TRBV19 and TRBJ2-7; TRBD2 aligns across 14 bases. The CDR3 extends over 15 amino acids. The V segment lost 6 bases and the J segment 5 bases; nucleotides outside the gene matches: 6. Germline V lookup: CDR1 LNHDA, CDR2 SQIVND (reference sequence). The DNA for the CDR3 is TGTGCCAGTAGGGGGACTAGCGGGAGTGTGAACGAGCAGTACTTC. Its translation: CASRGTSGSVNEQYF.

This clonotype was recorded once. Just one base apart from a much larger clone, this may be a read error. The rearrangement uses TRBV12-5 and TRBJ2-1, with 7 bases aligning to TRBD1. The CDR3 loop spans 15 amino acids. V shed 9 bases and J 4 bases; nucleotides not matched to a gene: 12. Looked up from germline, CDR1 is LGHNT and CDR2 is FRNRAP. This chain's CDR3 is CASHYGAGGYNEQFF. The CDR3 coding sequence is TGTGCTAGCCATTACGGGGCAGGGGGTTACAATGAGCAGTTCTTC.

About this clonotype: A clone one base away is much larger, so this may be a read error. The CDR3 loop is CASSRTQLALSDNEQFF. The CDR3 DNA is TGTGCCAGCAGCCGTACCCAACTAGCGCTCTCCGACAATGAGCAGTTCTTC. J is TRBJ2-1 and V is TRBV5-4; TRBD2 aligns across 7 bases. The CDR3 has 17 residues. Germline-derived CDR1 and CDR2 are SGHNT and YYREEE (reference sequence).